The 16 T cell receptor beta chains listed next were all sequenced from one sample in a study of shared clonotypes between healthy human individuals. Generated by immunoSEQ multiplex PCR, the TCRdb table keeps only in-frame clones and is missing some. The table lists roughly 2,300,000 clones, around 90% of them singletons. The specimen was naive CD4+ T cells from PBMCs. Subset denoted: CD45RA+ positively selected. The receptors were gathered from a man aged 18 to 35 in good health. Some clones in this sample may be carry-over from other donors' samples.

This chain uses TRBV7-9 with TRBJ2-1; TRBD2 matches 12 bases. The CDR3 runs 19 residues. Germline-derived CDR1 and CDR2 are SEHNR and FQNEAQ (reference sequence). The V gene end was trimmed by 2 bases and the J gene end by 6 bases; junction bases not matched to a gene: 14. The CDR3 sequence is CASSLYRGRLTSGSNEQFF. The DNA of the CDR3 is TGTGCCAGCAGCTTATACAGGGGGAGGTTGACTAGCGGGAGCAATGAGCAGTTCTTC.

CDR3 DNA sequence: TGTGCCAGCAGCTTAGTTGGCTTAGGACAGGGAAATGCTGAAGCTTTCTTT. Translating gives CASSLVGLGQGNAEAFF. The chain has TRBV7-2 and TRBJ1-1; 8 bases fit TRBD1. CDR1 is SGHTA and CDR2 is FQGNSA in the germline V gene. V trimming: 1 base; J trimming: 6 bases; junction bases outside the gene matches: 13. CDR3 length: 17 amino acids.

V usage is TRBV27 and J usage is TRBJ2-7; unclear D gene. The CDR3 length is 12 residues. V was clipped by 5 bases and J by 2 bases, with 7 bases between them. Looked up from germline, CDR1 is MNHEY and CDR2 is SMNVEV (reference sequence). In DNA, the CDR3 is TGTGCCAGCAGTGCACTGACCTACGAGCAGTACTTC. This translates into CASSALTYEQYF.

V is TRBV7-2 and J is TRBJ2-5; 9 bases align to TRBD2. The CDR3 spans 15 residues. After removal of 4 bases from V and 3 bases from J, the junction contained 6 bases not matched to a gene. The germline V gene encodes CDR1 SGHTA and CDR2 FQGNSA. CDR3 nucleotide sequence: TGTGCCAGCAGCTCGACTTTAGCGGGAGAAGAGACCCAGTACTTC. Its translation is CASSSTLAGEETQYF.

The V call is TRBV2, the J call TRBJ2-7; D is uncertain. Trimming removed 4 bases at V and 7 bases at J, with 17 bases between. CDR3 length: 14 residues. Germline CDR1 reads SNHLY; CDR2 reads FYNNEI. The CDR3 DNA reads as TGTGCCAGCAGTGTTACCCAGTTTGGGGTTGAGCAGTACTTC. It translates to CASSVTQFGVEQYF.

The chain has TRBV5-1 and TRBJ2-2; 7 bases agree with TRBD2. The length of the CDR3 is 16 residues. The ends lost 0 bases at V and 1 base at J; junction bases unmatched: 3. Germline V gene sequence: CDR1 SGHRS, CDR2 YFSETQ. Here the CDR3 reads CASSLGVAGNTGELFF. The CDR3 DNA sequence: TGCGCCAGCAGCTTGGGCGTAGCGGGGAACACCGGGGAGCTGTTTTTT.

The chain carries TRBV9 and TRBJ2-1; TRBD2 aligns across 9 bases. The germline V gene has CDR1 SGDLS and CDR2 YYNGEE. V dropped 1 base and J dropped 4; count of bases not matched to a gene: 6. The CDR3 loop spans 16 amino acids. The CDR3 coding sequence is TGTGCCAGCAGCGTATTAGGACTAGCGTCTTACAATGAGCAGTTCTTC. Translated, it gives CASSVLGLASYNEQFF.

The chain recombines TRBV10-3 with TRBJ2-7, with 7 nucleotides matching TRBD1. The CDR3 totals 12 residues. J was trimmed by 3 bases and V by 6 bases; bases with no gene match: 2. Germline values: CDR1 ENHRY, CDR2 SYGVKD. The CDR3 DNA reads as TGTGCCATCAGGGACAGGTACTACGAGCAGTACTTC. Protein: CAIRDRYYEQYF.

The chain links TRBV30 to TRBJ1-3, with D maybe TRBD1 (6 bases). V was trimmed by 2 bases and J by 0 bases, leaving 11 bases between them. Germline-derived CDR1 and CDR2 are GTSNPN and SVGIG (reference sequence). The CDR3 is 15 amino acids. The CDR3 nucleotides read TGTGCCTGGAGTCGTAACAGGGCCTCTGGAAACACCATATATTTT. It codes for CAWSRNRASGNTIYF. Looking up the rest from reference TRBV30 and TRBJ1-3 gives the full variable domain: SQTIHQWPATLVQPVGSPLSLECTVEGTSNPNLYWYRQAAGRGLQLLFYSVGIGQISSEVPQNLSASRPQDRQFILSSKKLLLSDSGFYLCAWSRNRASGNTIYFGEGSWLTVV.

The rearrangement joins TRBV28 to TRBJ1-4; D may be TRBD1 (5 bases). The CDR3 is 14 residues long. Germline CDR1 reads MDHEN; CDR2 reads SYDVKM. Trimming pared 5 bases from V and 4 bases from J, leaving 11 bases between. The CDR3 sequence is CASSPGLNNEKLFF. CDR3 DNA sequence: TGTGCCAGCAGTCCGGGACTTAATAATGAAAAACTGTTTTTT.

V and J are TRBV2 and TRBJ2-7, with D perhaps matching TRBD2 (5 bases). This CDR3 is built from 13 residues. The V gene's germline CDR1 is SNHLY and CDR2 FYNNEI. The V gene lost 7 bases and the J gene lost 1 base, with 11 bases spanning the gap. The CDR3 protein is CASIRRFSYEQYF. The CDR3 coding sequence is TGTGCCAGCATCCGGAGGTTTTCCTACGAGCAGTACTTC.

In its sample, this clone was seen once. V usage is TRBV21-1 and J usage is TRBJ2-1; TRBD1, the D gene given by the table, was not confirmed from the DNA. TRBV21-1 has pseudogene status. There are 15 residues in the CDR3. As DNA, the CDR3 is TGTGCCAGCAGCAAACCCCTTGCCAGCTACAATGAGCAGTTCTTC. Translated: CASSKPLASYNEQFF.

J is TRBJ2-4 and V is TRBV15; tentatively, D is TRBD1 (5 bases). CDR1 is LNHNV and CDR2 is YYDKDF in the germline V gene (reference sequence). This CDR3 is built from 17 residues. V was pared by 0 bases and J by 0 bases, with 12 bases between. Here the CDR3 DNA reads TGTGCCACCAGCAGAGATTGGGGCAGGGTAGCCAAAAACATTCAGTACTTC. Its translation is CATSRDWGRVAKNIQYF.

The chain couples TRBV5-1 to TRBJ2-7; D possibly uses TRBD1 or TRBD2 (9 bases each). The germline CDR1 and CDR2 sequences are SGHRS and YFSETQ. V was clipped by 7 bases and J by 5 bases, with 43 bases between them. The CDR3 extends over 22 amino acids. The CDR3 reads CASGPRHRDRDWAGLAYHEQYF. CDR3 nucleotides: TGCGCCAGCGGCCCCCGGCACCGGGACAGGGATTGGGCGGGACTAGCATACCACGAGCAGTACTTC.

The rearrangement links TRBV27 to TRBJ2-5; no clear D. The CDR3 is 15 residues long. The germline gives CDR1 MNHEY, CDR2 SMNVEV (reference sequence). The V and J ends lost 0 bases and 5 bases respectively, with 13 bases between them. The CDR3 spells CASSLSGRLGETQYF. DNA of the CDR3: TGTGCCAGCAGTTTATCCGGTCGGCTCGGCGAGACCCAGTACTTC.

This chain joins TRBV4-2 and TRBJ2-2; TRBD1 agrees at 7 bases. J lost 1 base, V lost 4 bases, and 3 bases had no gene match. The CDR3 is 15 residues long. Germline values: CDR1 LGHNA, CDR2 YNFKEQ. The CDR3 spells CASSRQGQNTGELFF. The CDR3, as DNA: TGTGCCAGCAGCCGACAGGGTCAGAACACCGGGGAGCTGTTTTTT.